This passage covers 28 T cell receptor beta chains from one sample sequenced in a study of tumor-infiltrating lymphocytes in oesophageal squamous cell carcinoma. MiXCR, applied by TCRdb to the PCR reads, yields one record per CDR3 protein. The table records about 14,000 distinct CDR3 sequences, around 47% of them present only once. The material sequenced was blood. These receptors were taken from a male donor with esophageal squamous cell carcinoma.

V usage is TRBV28 and J usage is TRBJ1-4; 7 bases map to TRBD1. After removal of 2 bases from V and 7 bases from J, the junction contained 7 bases not matched to a gene. Germline V gives CDR1 MDHEN, CDR2 SYDVKM. This CDR3 comprises 15 residues. The CDR3 bases are TGTGCCAGCAGTTTAGTAGACAGGGTCGGTGAAAAACTGTTTTTT. The encoded protein is CASSLVDRVGEKLFF.

In this sample, this clonotype is medium-sized. The DNA of the CDR3 is TGTGCCAGCAGCTTAGCGGTGGGCGAAGATACGCAGTATTTT. It codes for CASSLAVGEDTQYF. The chain joins TRBV7-9 to TRBJ2-3; D call uncertain. With 0 bases removed from V and 5 bases from J, the gap between germline ends came to 9 bases. Per the germline V gene, CDR1 is SEHNR and CDR2 is FQNEAQ (reference sequence). The CDR3 totals 14 residues.

This clonotype was counted at least ten times. The DNA is left out, because the CDR3 cannot be placed on it with certainty; the CDR3 is given as TCRdb lists it. V and J are TRBV11-2 and TRBJ2-5; TRBD1 is taken as the D call from the table, unchecked against the DNA. The length of the CDR3 is 16 amino acids, counting both ends. Germline V gene data show CDR1 as SGHAT and CDR2 as FQNNGV. CDR3 sequence: CASSFGQGAVNSPLHF.

This clonotype was detected many times. J is TRBJ1-3 and V is TRBV6-1; tentative D call: TRBD1 (5 bases). Trimming removed 5 bases at V and 0 bases at J, with 11 bases between. This CDR3 is built from 15 residues. The germline CDR1 and CDR2 sequences are MNHNS and SASEGT. Here the CDR3 reads CASSLLGVSGNTIYF. The CDR3 DNA reads TGTGCCAGCAGTTTACTAGGGGTCTCTGGAAACACCATATATTTT.

To note about this clonotype: At one of its ends the junction is not consistent with the germline gene, which may arise from a read error. In DNA form, the CDR3 reads TGTGCTAGCAGCGTCACTCAACGGGGGGAGACCCAGTACTTC. Translation gives CASSVTQRGETQYF. The chain links TRBV7-3 to TRBJ2-5; a possible D gene is TRBD2 (6 bases). Germline CDR1 SGHTA, CDR2 FQGTGA. The CDR3 totals 14 residues.

This clonotype was observed many times. The rearrangement joins TRBV6-2 or TRBV6-3 to TRBJ2-7; D possibly corresponds to TRBD1 (6 bases). This CDR3 region has 14 residues. Germline values: CDR1 MNHEY, CDR2 SVGEGT. Trimming pared 8 bases from V and 2 bases from J, leaving 16 bases between. DNA of the CDR3: TGTGCCAGCGGAGGACAGTTAAGTACCTACGAGCAGTACTTC. It codes for CASGGQLSTYEQYF.

By proportion, this clonotype is medium-sized (0.01 to 0.1%). V is TRBV7-2 and J is TRBJ1-2; a weak D match, TRBD1 (5 bases). Germline CDR1 and CDR2: SGHTA and FQGNSA. The CDR3 runs 13 residues. V lost 1 base to trimming and J lost 4 bases, with 7 bases between them. CDR3 sequence reads: CASSLGQIYGYTF. The CDR3 coding sequence is TGTGCCAGCAGCTTAGGACAGATCTATGGCTACACCTTC.

This chain links TRBV7-4 with TRBJ2-4, with D perhaps TRBD1 or TRBD2 (5 bases each). The assigned J gene may be wrong: the sequence end matches TRBJ2-7 better. Germline V CDR1 and CDR2: SGHVT, SQSDAQ. This CDR3 is 12 amino acids long. Here the CDR3 reads CASSFRGDEQYF. CDR3 DNA: TGTGCCAGCAGCTTCAGAGGGGACGAGCAGTACTTC.

The genes are TRBV6-8 and TRBJ2-3, with no clear D. V gave up 0 bases and J gave up 2 bases, with 9 bases separating them. This CDR3 is 15 amino acids long. Germline V lookup: CDR1 MNHGY, CDR2 SAAAGT. CDR3 region: CASSYSAQITDTQYF. In DNA form, the CDR3 reads TGTGCCAGCAGTTACTCAGCCCAGATCACAGATACGCAGTATTTT.

By sample share, this clonotype is medium-sized. The J gene is TRBJ2-7, the V gene TRBV7-9; the D gene is possibly TRBD1 (5 bases). The length of the CDR3 is 13 residues. Germline lookup yields CDR1 SEHNR and CDR2 FQNEAQ (reference sequence). V was pared by 3 bases and J by 2 bases, with 8 bases between. The CDR3: CASSFDSTYEQYF. The CDR3 bases are TGTGCCAGCAGCTTTGACAGTACCTACGAGCAGTACTTC.

The rearrangement uses TRBV7-9 and TRBJ2-6; TRBD2 matches at 8 bases. The DNA end is a closer match to TRBJ2-7, so the J assignment may be wrong. The CDR3 covers 15 residues. Germline V gene data show CDR1 as SEHNR and CDR2 as FQNEAQ (reference sequence). The CDR3 loop reads CASSLDGGASDEQYF. CDR3 DNA: TGTGCCAGCAGCTTAGACGGGGGGGCGTCGGATGAGCAGTACTTC.

V and J are TRBV28 and TRBJ2-1; D is perhaps TRBD1 (6 bases). The J call may be in error: the DNA end matches TRBJ2-7 better. Germline V gene lookup returns CDR1 MDHEN and CDR2 SYDVKM. The CDR3 runs to 15 residues. CDR3 DNA: TGTGCCAGCAGTTTGGCCGGACAGAAAATCTACGAGCAGTACTTC. Amino acid sequence: CASSLAGQKIYEQYF.

This clonotype was counted at least ten times. This chain uses TRBV5-5 with TRBJ1-1; 10 bases agree with TRBD1. From germline, CDR1 is SGHKS and CDR2 YYEKEE (reference sequence). The CDR3 has 15 residues. The J segment lost 1 base and the V segment lost 4 bases, leaving 4 bases of the junction unmatched. CDR3 sequence (DNA): TGTGCCAGCAGCGACAGGGGGCTAGGGAACACTGAAGCTTTCTTT. Protein product: CASSDRGLGNTEAFF.

As for this clonotype: This is likely a read error, given that the CDR3 carries no conserved phenylalanine or tryptophan at its end. The DNA is omitted, as the CDR3 cannot be located on it reliably, and the CDR3 follows TCRdb's listing. The chain employs TRBV6-6 and TRBJ2-3; TRBD1, the table's D call, was not compared with the DNA. Germline CDR1 is MNHNY and CDR2 is SVGAGI (reference sequence). The CDR3 is 17 amino acids long, termini counted. The CDR3 spells CASSYSAGQGNGYTFGS.

This CDR3 is CASNGGVLETQYF. CDR3 nucleotide sequence: TGTGCCAGCAACGGAGGGGTCTTAGAGACCCAGTACTTC. The chain is built from TRBV12-3 or TRBV12-4 and TRBJ2-5, with a possible D match to TRBD2 (6 bases). Trimming shortened V by 7 bases and J by 4 bases, and 13 bases separated the two germline ends. This CDR3 region has 13 residues.

This clonotype was seen repeatedly, ten times or more. It may be a read error: a sequence one base away is much more abundant. This chain joins TRBV11-3 and TRBJ2-7; TRBD1 might be the D (5 bases). Between the trimmed V and J ends, which lost 5 bases and 7 bases, there was a span of 12 bases. Germline V lookup: CDR1 SGHNT, CDR2 YENEEA. The CDR3 is 12 residues long. The CDR3 here is CASSLDNNEQYF. For the CDR3, the DNA is TGTGCCAGCAGCCTGGACAACAATGAGCAGTACTTC.

This clonotype was observed a few times. The genes are TRBV7-2 and TRBJ2-3; possible D gene TRBD1, 7 bases. The J call is in doubt because the DNA end fits TRBJ2-1 better. Germline-derived CDR1 and CDR2 are SGHTA and FQGNSA. The CDR3 extends over 14 amino acids. The CDR3 sequence is CASSPKTGRNEQFF. The CDR3 nucleotides read TGTGCCAGCAGCCCCAAGACAGGGAGGAATGAGCAGTTCTTC.

This clonotype was observed a few times. The V and J genes are TRBV7-9 and TRBJ2-3, with D perhaps given as TRBD1 or TRBD2 (5 bases each). The length of the CDR3 is 15 residues. Trimming removed 5 bases from V and 2 bases from J, with 14 bases in between. Germline CDR1 and CDR2: SEHNR and FQNEAQ (reference sequence). The CDR3 is CASSLFRGFTDTQYF. CDR3 DNA: TGTGCCAGCAGCCTCTTTCGGGGCTTCACAGATACGCAGTATTTT.

This clonotype was recorded once. The chain recombines TRBV7-2 with TRBJ1-1; D unclear. TRBJ2-7 matches the DNA end more closely, so the J call is doubtful. The CDR3 has 15 residues. Germline CDR1 is SGHTA and CDR2 is FQGNSA. CDR3 residues: CASSLNTDYYNEQYF. The CDR3 DNA is TGTGCCAGCAGCCTAAATACAGATTACTACAATGAGCAGTACTTC.

The gene calls are TRBV7-6 and TRBJ2-1; D is unclear. The J call may be incorrect, as the DNA end agrees better with TRBJ2-7. The CDR3 loop spans 14 amino acids. Germline V gives CDR1 SGHVS, CDR2 FNYEAQ. The CDR3 protein is CASSLGGVGSEQYF. As DNA, the CDR3 is TGTGCCAGCAGCTTAGGAGGAGTAGGTTCCGAGCAGTACTTC.

The V gene is TRBV7-8, the J gene TRBJ2-5; possibly TRBD1 or TRBD2 for D (5 bases each). Judging by the DNA end, TRBJ2-7 fits better; the J call may be wrong. The CDR3 sequence is 14 residues long. Germline CDR1 and CDR2: SGHVS and FQNEAQ. The CDR3 sequence is CASSPGTRVYEQYF. CDR3 DNA: TGTGCCAGCTCACCCGGGACCAGAGTATACGAGCAGTACTTC.

This clonotype has just a few counts. The CDR3 does not close with the conserved phenylalanine or tryptophan, likely indicating a read error. No DNA is shown, since the ends of the CDR3 on it are uncertain; the CDR3 is the one TCRdb lists. V and J are TRBV7-2 and TRBJ2-3; the table's D call of TRBD2 was not tested on the DNA. Both ends counted, the CDR3 spans 17 residues. Germline V gene data show CDR1 as SGHTA and CDR2 as FQGNSA. The CDR3 here is CASSFMTSGINEQFFGP.

The V call is TRBV7-6, the J call TRBJ2-5, with 7 bases matching TRBD1. The assigned J gene may be wrong: the sequence end matches TRBJ2-7 better. Germline V gene sequence: CDR1 SGHVS, CDR2 FNYEAQ. The CDR3 is made up of 14 amino acids. CDR3 coding DNA: TGTGCCAGCAGCCCTCAGACAGGGAACTACGAGCAGTACTTC. Protein: CASSPQTGNYEQYF.

V gene TRBV18 combines with J gene TRBJ1-1, with a tentative D call TRBD1 (6 bases). Trimming pared 2 bases from V and 0 bases from J, leaving 13 bases between. Germline V gives CDR1 KGHSH, CDR2 LQKENI. The CDR3 has 16 amino acids. The CDR3 region has the DNA TGTGCCAGCTCACCATCGACAGGAAACATGAACACTGAAGCTTTCTTT. This codes for CASSPSTGNMNTEAFF.

This clonotype showed up just a few times. This sequence joins TRBV4-1 and TRBJ2-1; TRBD2 agrees at 11 bases. The end of the DNA is better explained by TRBJ2-7, so the J call may be wrong. From germline, CDR1 is MGHRA and CDR2 YSYEKL. CDR3 length: 16 amino acids. The DNA of the CDR3 is TGCGCCAGCAGCCAAGACTCTAGCGGGAGGAGCGACGAGCAGTACTTC. Amino acid sequence: CASSQDSSGRSDEQYF.

This clonotype was seen ten or more times. The chain combines TRBV28 with TRBJ2-7, with 8 bases aligning to TRBD2. Germline V gene sequence: CDR1 MDHEN, CDR2 SYDVKM. This CDR3 comprises 15 residues. V shed 6 bases and J 7 bases; nucleotides not matched to a gene: 14. The chain's CDR3 is CASSKRAGGANEQYF. DNA of the CDR3: TGTGCCAGCAGCAAGAGGGCGGGAGGTGCTAATGAGCAGTACTTC.

There are a few counts of this clonotype. V and J are TRBV19 and TRBJ2-1, with 7 positions matching TRBD2. The V segment lost 9 bases and the J segment 10 bases; nucleotides outside the gene matches: 18. CDR1 LNHDA and CDR2 SQIVND come from the germline V gene (reference sequence). CDR3 length: 15 amino acids. DNA for the CDR3: TGTGCCAGCCACCTTGGGGGAGGGGTAATCATCGAGCAGTTCTTC. This gives the protein CASHLGGGVIIEQFF.

This chain connects TRBV10-2 to TRBJ2-6; a weak D match, TRBD2 (5 bases). The J call may be mistaken, given a closer DNA end match to TRBJ2-7. CDR1 is WSHSY and CDR2 is SAAADI in the germline V gene. The CDR3 has 14 amino acids. The CDR3 nucleotides are TGCGCCAGCAGTGAGTCGGCACGGGACTACGAGCAGTACTTC. Translating gives CASSESARDYEQYF.